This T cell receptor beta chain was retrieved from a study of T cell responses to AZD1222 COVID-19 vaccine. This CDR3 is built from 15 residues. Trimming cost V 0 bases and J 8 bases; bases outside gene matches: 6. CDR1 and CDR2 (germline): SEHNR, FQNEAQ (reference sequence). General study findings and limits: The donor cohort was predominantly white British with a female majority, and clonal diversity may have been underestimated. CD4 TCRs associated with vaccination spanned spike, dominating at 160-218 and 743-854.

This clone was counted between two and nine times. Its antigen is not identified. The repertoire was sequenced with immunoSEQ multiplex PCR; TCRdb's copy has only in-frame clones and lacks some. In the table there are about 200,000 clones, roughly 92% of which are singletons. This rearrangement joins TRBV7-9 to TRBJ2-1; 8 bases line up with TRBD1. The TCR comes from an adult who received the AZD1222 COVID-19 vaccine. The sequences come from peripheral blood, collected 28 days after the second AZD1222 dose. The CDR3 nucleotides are TGTGCCAGCAGCTTAGCACCAGGGGGCCGGGATGAGCAGTTCTTC. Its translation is CASSLAPGGRDEQFF.